Given below is one TCR beta chain in context. This entry belongs to a study of shared clonotypes between healthy human individuals. Study background: CD8 memory received one plate per donor, CD8 naive two, CD4 memory three and CD4 naive three.

Looked up from germline, CDR1 is SGHRS and CDR2 is YFSETQ. Trimming cost V 3 bases and J 1 base, with 6 bases left between them. The CDR3 has 13 residues. The data were produced by immunoSEQ multiplex PCR, yet TCRdb's version contains in-frame clones alone and is incomplete. Of around 600,000 clones in the sample, approximately 96% are singletons; the top ten hold about 0.11%. Naive CD8 isolation took CD45RO-negative cells positively selected for CCR7 and excluded terminally differentiated effector memory CD45RA+ cells. The sample was naive CD8+ T cells sorted from blood. This TCR derives from a woman under 40 in good health. The chain joins TRBV5-1 to TRBJ2-3; D is ambiguous. CDR3 sequence reads: CASSSGRTDTQYF. The DNA for the CDR3 is TGCGCCAGCAGCTCGGGTCGCACAGATACGCAGTATTTT.